This T cell receptor beta chain is from a study of blood T cell repertoires in COVID-19. About the study: T cells, B-cell-depleted T cells, or PBMCs provided the cDNA or gDNA that served as material.

The germline V gene encodes CDR1 KGHSH and CDR2 LQKENI. This CDR3 has 11 residues. V dropped 8 bases and J dropped 6; count of bases not matched to a gene: 2. Repertoires were generated with immunoSEQ multiplex PCR, while TCRdb's copy carries only in-frame clones and drops some. This table holds roughly 64,000 clones, approximately 90% found once. This clone was seen just once. The sequencing input was peripheral blood. This chain links TRBV18 with TRBJ2-7, with 9 bases aligning to TRBD1. The TCR sequence derives from a man aged 45-60 years with active COVID-19. CDR3 in amino acids: CASEGQGEQYF. The CDR3 DNA follows: TGTGCCAGCGAGGGACAGGGCGAGCAGTACTTC.